The rows below give T cell receptor beta chains drawn from one sample of a study of Graves' ophthalmopathy and Graves' hyperthyroidism. TCRdb itself ran the multiplex PCR reads through MiXCR, one entry per CDR3 protein. The sample comprises hundreds of thousands of distinct CDR3 sequences, 22% of which are singletons, and approximately 7% rests with the top ten. Sequencing was carried out using peripheral blood. These receptors were obtained from a young woman with stable Graves' hyperthyroidism. Some clones in this sample may be carry-over from other donors' samples. The CDR3 runs from the conserved cysteine through the conserved F or W. D genes are given only for firm matches. Size values are once, few and many counts, or a class for expanded clones, and some rows have none.

V	size	J	D	DNA	CDR3
TRBV20-1	-	TRBJ1-3	-	TGCAGTGCGAGGCCAGGGGCAGGGGCTGATAGCACCATATATTTT	CSARPGAGADSTIYF
TRBV6-1	many	TRBJ2-5	-	TGTGCCAGCAGTGAACGGACTATTCCCGAGACCCAGTACTTC	CASSERTIPETQYF
TRBV27	few	TRBJ1-2	-	TGTGCCAGCAGTTTATCACAGGGAAACTATGGCTACACCTTC	CASSLSQGNYGYTF
TRBV6-1	few	TRBJ1-3	TRBD1	TGTGCCAGCAGACGACCAGGGGGCACCATATATTTT	CASRRPGGTIYF
TRBV12-3/TRBV12-4	many	TRBJ1-1	-	TGTGCCAGCAGAGACGGACCTGTGAACACTGAAGCTTTCTTT	CASRDGPVNTEAFF
TRBV12-3/TRBV12-4	-	TRBJ2-4	-	TGTGCCAGCAGCCCGGAGAGTGGGGTCAACATTCAGTACTTC	CASSPESGVNIQYF
TRBV2	many	TRBJ2-5	-	TGTGCCAGCAGTGAAGCAGCCTCCGGGGAGACCCAGTACTTC	CASSEAASGETQYF
TRBV10-3	many	TRBJ2-7	TRBD1	TGTGCCATCAGTGCATCCGGGACAGGAGCCTACGAGCAGTACTTC	CAISASGTGAYEQYF
TRBV13	many	TRBJ2-7	-	TGTGCCAGCAGCTTACAGGGGAATGAGCAGTACTTC	CASSLQGNEQYF
TRBV24-1	many	TRBJ2-5	-	TGTGCCACCAGTGATGGACGGGGTACTGGGAGCCAGTACTTC	CATSDGRGTGSQYF
TRBV6-4	-	TRBJ1-5	TRBD1	TGTGCCAGCAGTGACGCATTCGGACAGGGGGTCGCCAATCAGCCCCAGCATTTT	CASSDAFGQGVANQPQHF
TRBV4-1	few	TRBJ1-1	TRBD1	TGCGCCAGCAGCCTACCGGGACAGCGCACTGAAGCTTTCTTT	CASSLPGQRTEAFF
TRBV2	-	TRBJ1-2	-	TGTGCCAGCAGGGTACAGCGAGCTAACTATGGCTACACCTTC	CASRVQRANYGYTF
TRBV28	-	TRBJ1-2	TRBD1	TGTGCCAGCAGTAATGTAAGGACAGGGGGCAGCTATGGCTACACCTTC	CASSNVRTGGSYGYTF
TRBV3-1	-	TRBJ1-6	-	TGTGCCAGCAGCCACAGGAGGTCTTCCTCACCCCTCCACTTT	CASSHRRSSSPLHF
TRBV20-1	many	TRBJ1-1	-	TGCAGTGCTAGTTTGTCAGGGGCGAGTGAAGCTTTCTTT	CSASLSGASEAFF
TRBV2	many	TRBJ2-2	TRBD1	TGTGCCACCGGACAGGGGGCGAACACCGGGGAGCTGTTTTTT	CATGQGANTGELFF
TRBV28	many	TRBJ1-5	-	TGTGCCAGCAGTTTAGGCGGGTCGGTTCGGGAGGCCCAGCATTTT	CASSLGGSVREAQHF
TRBV12-3/TRBV12-4	-	TRBJ1-2	-	TGTGCCAGCAGTTTGAGCCTAGGGACACAAGCGGCTTATGGCTACACCTTC	CASSLSLGTQAAYGYTF
TRBV28	many	TRBJ2-7	TRBD1	TGTGCCAGCAGTTTATTCCCCCTACCAGGACAGGGGGCTGCAAGCGAGCAGTACTTC	CASSLFPLPGQGAASEQYF
TRBV7-3	few	TRBJ1-4	-	TGTGCCAGCAGCGAAGGCGGGGGCGAAAAACTGTTTTTT	CASSEGGGEKLFF
TRBV2	many	TRBJ2-2	-	TGTGCCAGCAGTGTTGGGCGGAACACCGGGGAGCTGTTTTTT	CASSVGRNTGELFF
TRBV29-1	many	TRBJ1-5	TRBD1	TGCAGCGTTGCGACCGGGACAGGCGGTCAGCCCCAGCATTTT	CSVATGTGGQPQHF
TRBV20-1	-	TRBJ1-1	-	TGCAGTGCTAGAGATGAGGTAGGGGAGAACACTGAAGCTTTCTTT	CSARDEVGENTEAFF
TRBV19	-	TRBJ1-5	TRBD1	TGTGCCAGTAGTATCGGGGACAGGGCCAGCAATCAGCCCCAGCATTTT	CASSIGDRASNQPQHF
TRBV19	once	TRBJ1-5	TRBD1	TGTGCCAGTGGACAGGGCTTTACTAGCAATCAGCCCCAGCATTTT	CASGQGFTSNQPQHF
TRBV12-3/TRBV12-4	-	TRBJ2-2	TRBD2	TGTGCCAGCACCCCGGGGGGTGACGGGGAGCTGTTTTTT	CASTPGGDGELFF
TRBV6-1	-	TRBJ1-6	-	TGTGCCAGCAGGCAAGGAACGGGTGGGTCACCCCTCCACTTT	CASRQGTGGSPLHF
TRBV20-1	many	TRBJ1-2	-	TGCAGTGCTAACCGGGACAATAACTATGGCTACACCTTC	CSANRDNNYGYTF
TRBV4-1	-	TRBJ1-6	TRBD1	TGCGCCAGCAGCCAAGGACAGGGGGCCTCCTATAATTCACCCCTCCACTTT	CASSQGQGASYNSPLHF
TRBV12-5	many	TRBJ1-6	-	TGTGCTAGTGGTTTTCCCGGGAAGCGCCCTAATTCACCCCTCCACTTT	CASGFPGKRPNSPLHF
TRBV3-1	-	TRBJ1-2	-	TGTGCCAGCAGCCATATGGGGGCTATCGGCTATGGCTACACCTTC	CASSHMGAIGYGYTF
TRBV6-1	once	TRBJ1-1	-	TGTGCCAGCAGTGAGTGGGGGCCCATGAACACTGAAGCTTTCTTT	CASSEWGPMNTEAFF
TRBV2	few	TRBJ1-2	-	TGTGCCAGCAGTGAACAGGGAAGTCAGTATGGCTACACCTTC	CASSEQGSQYGYTF
TRBV27	few	TRBJ1-6	-	TGTGCCAGCAGTCCCATAGGTCGAGGCCTCAATTCACCCCTCCACTTT	CASSPIGRGLNSPLHF
TRBV24-1	-	TRBJ2-7	TRBD2	TGTGCCACCAGTGATTCCCTAGCGGGGGGACCTGGGGAGCAGTACTTC	CATSDSLAGGPGEQYF
TRBV2	many	TRBJ2-5	-	TGTGCCAGCAGGCTGTACCAAGAGACCCAGTACTTC	CASRLYQETQYF
TRBV6-5	few	TRBJ2-7	-	TGTGCCAGCAGCTACTCGGGACCCGCGGACGAGCAGTACTTC	CASSYSGPADEQYF
TRBV20-1	many	TRBJ2-7	TRBD2	TGCAGTGCCACCCCGGGGGAGCGGGAGGTCTACGAGCAGTACTTC	CSATPGEREVYEQYF
TRBV28	many	TRBJ1-3	TRBD1	TGTGCCAGCAAAAGACCCCCCGGGACAGGGGAATACACCATATATTTT	CASKRPPGTGEYTIYF
TRBV6-1	-	TRBJ2-7	-	TGTGCCAGCACCCCCACACATCTCTACGAGCAGTACTTC	CASTPTHLYEQYF
TRBV19	few	TRBJ1-2	-	TGTGCCAGTACCCCCCCCGGGGGAGACATCTATGGCTACACCTTC	CASTPPGGDIYGYTF
TRBV7-8	many	TRBJ1-5	-	TGTGCCAGCGGGCCATTTGTGGATAGCAATCAGCCCCAGCATTTT	CASGPFVDSNQPQHF
TRBV5-5	many	TRBJ1-1	TRBD1	TGTGCCAGCAGCTTGGTTTGGACAGGCGGGACTGAAGCTTTCTTT	CASSLVWTGGTEAFF
TRBV12-3/TRBV12-4	many	TRBJ2-2	-	TGTGCCAGCAGTCCACAGGGTGGGGAGCTGTTTTTT	CASSPQGGELFF
TRBV18	few	TRBJ1-1	-	TGTGCCAGCTCATTACAGGGCGCCATGAACACTGAAGCTTTCTTT	CASSLQGAMNTEAFF
TRBV28	-	TRBJ1-2	-	TGTGCCAGCAGTTTTGGTTCAGGGGTAGGCGGCTACACCTTC	CASSFGSGVGGYTF
TRBV12-3/TRBV12-4	-	TRBJ2-2	TRBD2	TGTGCCAGCAGGGACCTAGCGGGGGGGCTCTCCGGGGAGCTGTTTTTT	CASRDLAGGLSGELFF
TRBV20-1	many	TRBJ1-5	-	TGCAGTGCTAGAAGGGGTCCCAATCAGCCCCAGCATTTT	CSARRGPNQPQHF